The next 10 T cell receptor beta chains were all read from a single sample in a study of OX40 agonist ivuxolimab in advanced cancers. Produced via immunoSEQ multiplex PCR; TCRdb's table is partial and in-frame only. This table has roughly 90,000 clones, roughly 93% appearing once. The material was CD4+ or CD8+ T cells sorted from blood, obtained in a trial of the OX40 agonist ivuxolimab. The receptors come from an adult with an advanced solid tumor such as melanoma, head and neck, liver or kidney cancer.

The chain links TRBV7-6 to TRBJ2-1; TRBD2 matches at 8 bases. The CDR3 runs 15 residues. From germline, CDR1 is SGHVS and CDR2 FNYEAQ. J lost 5 bases, V lost 5 bases, and 8 bases had no gene match. The DNA for the CDR3 is TGTGCCAGCAGCACAGGCGGGGGGTCGAACAATGAGCAGTTCTTC. It yields the protein CASSTGGGSNNEQFF.

This clone has only one observation. J is TRBJ1-1 and V is TRBV10-1, with D uncertain. The CDR3 has 14 amino acids. V was cut by 0 bases and J by 1 base, with 6 bases left in between. Germline lookup yields CDR1 WNHNN and CDR2 SYGVQD (reference sequence). The CDR3 DNA sequence: TGCGCCAGCAGTGAGTCGTTGGGGAACACTGAAGCTTTCTTT. Protein product: CASSESLGNTEAFF.

This chain links TRBV10-3 with TRBJ2-7; TRBD2 is a possible D gene (5 bases). Germline loops: CDR1 ENHRY, CDR2 SYGVKD. The V and J ends lost 0 bases and 9 bases respectively, with 15 bases between them. The CDR3 has 14 amino acids. The CDR3 coding sequence is TGTGCCATCAGTGAGTCGGCCGGGGAGTCGCGGCAGTACTTC. As protein: CAISESAGESRQYF.

The gene calls are TRBV4-2 and TRBJ2-7; 9 positions match TRBD1. V lost 1 base and J lost 5; bases outside the gene matches: 3. This CDR3 has 14 residues. Germline V gene lookup returns CDR1 LGHNA and CDR2 YNFKEQ. CDR3 sequence (DNA): TGTGCCAGCAGCCAAGTGGGGACAGGGAACGAGCAGTACTTC. Translation: CASSQVGTGNEQYF.

The chain recombines TRBV28 with TRBJ1-5, with no clear D. Germline CDR1 MDHEN, CDR2 SYDVKM. The CDR3 contains 11 residues. The germline V and J ends were trimmed by 8 bases and 4 bases, with 6 bases remaining between them. CDR3 sequence: CASRGNQPQHF. In DNA form, the CDR3 reads TGTGCCAGCCGTGGGAATCAGCCCCAGCATTTT. The variable domain in full, with the rest retrieved from reference TRBV28 and TRBJ1-5, is DVKVTQSSRYLVKRTGEKVFLECVQDMDHENMFWYRQDPGLGLRLIYFSYDVKMKEKGDIPEGYSVSREKKERFSLILESASTNQTSMYLCASRGNQPQHFGDGTRLSIL.

The V gene is TRBV28, the J gene TRBJ2-1, with TRBD2 matching over 7 bases. The J segment lost 0 bases and the V segment lost 7 bases, leaving 6 bases of the junction unmatched. From germline, CDR1 is MDHEN and CDR2 SYDVKM. The CDR3 length is 15 residues. For the CDR3, the DNA is TGTGCCAGCATTTCGGCTAGCGGCTCCTACAATGAGCAGTTCTTC. It specifies CASISASGSYNEQFF.

The count of this clone is one. The chain joins TRBV7-6 to TRBJ2-2; D is uncertain. Trimming stripped 5 bases from V and 6 bases from J, with 10 bases between. The germline gives CDR1 SGHVS, CDR2 FNYEAQ. There are 13 residues in the CDR3. The CDR3 sequence is CASSRGGSGELFF. CDR3 DNA: TGTGCCAGCAGCCGTGGTGGCTCCGGGGAGCTGTTTTTT.

This clone was seen a single time. The V and J genes are TRBV18 and TRBJ2-1; TRBD1 agrees at 9 bases. V shed 0 bases, J shed 4 bases, and the junction held 1 base outside the gene matches. Germline V gives CDR1 KGHSH, CDR2 LQKENI. The CDR3 is 15 amino acids. CDR3 coding DNA: TGTGCCAGCTCACCACCACAGGGGGCGTACAATGAGCAGTTCTTC. Translated: CASSPPQGAYNEQFF. Filled out from reference TRBV18 and TRBJ2-1, the complete variable domain reads NAGVMQNPRHLVRRRGQEARLRCSPMKGHSHVYWYRQLPEEGLKFMVYLQKENIIDESGMPKERFSAEFPKEGPSILRIQQVVRGDSAAYFCASSPPQGAYNEQFFGPGTRLTVL.

This chain joins TRBV4-3 and TRBJ2-7; 8 nucleotides match TRBD2. J was trimmed by 2 bases and V by 0 bases; bases with no gene match: 6. CDR1 and CDR2 from the germline V gene are LGHNA and YSLEER. This CDR3 is 16 amino acids long. The CDR3 sequence: CASSQDSPGLAYEQYF. The CDR3 nucleotides read TGCGCCAGCAGCCAAGATAGTCCGGGACTAGCCTACGAGCAGTACTTC.

This chain connects TRBV7-2 to TRBJ2-1; D is ambiguous. Trimming took off 1 base at V and 3 bases at J, with 7 bases between the two ends. The CDR3 consists of 14 residues. Germline V gene sequence: CDR1 SGHTA, CDR2 FQGNSA. The CDR3 DNA is TGTGCCAGCAGCTTAGTGTCCGGCTACAATGAGCAGTTCTTC. Its translation is CASSLVSGYNEQFF. Full variable domain (outside the CDR3, taken from reference TRBV7-2 and TRBJ2-1): GAGVSQSPSNKVTEKGKDVELRCDPISGHTALYWYRQSLGQGLEFLIYFQGNSAPDKSGLPSDRFSAERTGGSVSTLTIQRTQQEDSAVYLCASSLVSGYNEQFFGPGTRLTVL.